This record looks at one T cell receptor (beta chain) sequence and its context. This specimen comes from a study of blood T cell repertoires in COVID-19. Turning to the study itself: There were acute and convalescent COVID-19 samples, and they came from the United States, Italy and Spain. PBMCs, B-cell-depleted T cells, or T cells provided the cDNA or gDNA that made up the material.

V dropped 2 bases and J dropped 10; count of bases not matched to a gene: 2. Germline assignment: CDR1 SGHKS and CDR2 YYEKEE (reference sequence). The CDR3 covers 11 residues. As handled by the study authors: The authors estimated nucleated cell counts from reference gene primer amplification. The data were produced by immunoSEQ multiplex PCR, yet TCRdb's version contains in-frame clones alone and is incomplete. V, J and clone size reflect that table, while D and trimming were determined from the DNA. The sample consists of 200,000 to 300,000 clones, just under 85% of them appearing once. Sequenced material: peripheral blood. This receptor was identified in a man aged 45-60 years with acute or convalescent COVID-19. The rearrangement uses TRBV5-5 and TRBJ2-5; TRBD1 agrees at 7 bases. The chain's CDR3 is CASSFHRGQYF. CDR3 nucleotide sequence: TGTGCCAGCAGCTTCCACAGGGGCCAGTACTTC.